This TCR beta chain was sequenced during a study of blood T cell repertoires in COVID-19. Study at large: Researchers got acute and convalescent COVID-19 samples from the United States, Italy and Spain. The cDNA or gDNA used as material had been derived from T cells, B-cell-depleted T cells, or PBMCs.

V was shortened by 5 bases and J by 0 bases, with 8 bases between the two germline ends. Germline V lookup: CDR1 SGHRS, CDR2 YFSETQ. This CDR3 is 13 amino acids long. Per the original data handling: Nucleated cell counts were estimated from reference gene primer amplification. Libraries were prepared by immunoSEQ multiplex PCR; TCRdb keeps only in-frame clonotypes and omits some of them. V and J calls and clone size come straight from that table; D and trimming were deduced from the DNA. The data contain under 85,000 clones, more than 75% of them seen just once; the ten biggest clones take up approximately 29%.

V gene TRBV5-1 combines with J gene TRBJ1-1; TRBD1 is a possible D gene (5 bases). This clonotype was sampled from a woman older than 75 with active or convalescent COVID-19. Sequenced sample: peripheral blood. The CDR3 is CASSGGLNTEAFF. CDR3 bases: TGCGCCAGCAGTGGGGGGTTGAACACTGAAGCTTTCTTT.